Listed here are 19 T cell receptor beta chains from one sample, sequenced in a study of identical twins. TCRdb ran MiXCR on the 5' RACE reads and lists one entry per CDR3 protein. The repertoire holds fewer than 500,000 distinct CDR3 sequences, with 13% to 15% as singletons. These data were also reused for a study on yellow fever vaccine responses in identical twins.

The source material was CD4+ T cells sorted from blood. These receptors all come from a woman aged 18-29 years in good health.

This clonotype was observed many times. Germline is not matched at one junction end, which may reflect a read error. The chain carries TRBV5-1 and TRBJ2-7; 7 positions agree with TRBD1. CDR1 is SGHRS, CDR2 YFSETQ, per germline. The CDR3 loop spans 14 amino acids. CDR3 nucleotides: TGCGCCAGCAGCTCCGACGAAAGGGGGACAGAGAAACTCTTC. Protein: CASSSDERGTEKLF.

The genes are TRBV3-1 and TRBJ2-1; no clear D gene. The CDR3 covers 12 residues. The V gene's germline CDR1 is LGHDT and CDR2 YNNKEL (reference sequence). The V end lost 0 bases, the J end lost 7 bases, and 4 bases lay between the germline ends. In DNA, the CDR3 is TGTGCCAGCAGCCAAGACACGAATGAGCAGTTCTTC. It is translated as CASSQDTNEQFF.

This clonotype occurred a few times. The rearrangement uses TRBV20-1 and TRBJ2-1, with D tentatively TRBD2 (5 bases). Germline V gene sequence: CDR1 DFQATT, CDR2 SNEGSKA (reference sequence). With 3 bases removed from V and 0 bases from J, the gap between germline ends came to 9 bases. This CDR3 has 14 amino acids. Written as DNA, the CDR3 is TGCAGTGCTAGTCGGGGAAGCTCCTACAATGAGCAGTTCTTC. Translating gives CSASRGSSYNEQFF.

This clonotype showed up just a few times. The CDR3 loop is CATSDPVLGYKQFF. The CDR3 region has the DNA TGTGCCACCAGTGACCCCGTACTTGGATACAAGCAGTTCTTC. V usage is TRBV24-1 and J usage is TRBJ2-1, with D unclear. The CDR3 length is 14 residues. Germline values: CDR1 KGHDR, CDR2 SFDVKD. The V end lost 4 bases, the J end lost 11 bases, and 17 bases lay between the germline ends.

The rearrangement links TRBV11-2 to TRBJ2-2, with TRBD2 matching 8 bases. Looked up from germline, CDR1 is SGHAT and CDR2 is FQNNGV. CDR3 length: 15 residues. V was clipped by 8 bases and J by 1 base; unmatched bases: 6. In DNA form, the CDR3 reads TGTGCCAGCGCCGGCCTAGCGGGGAACACCGGGGAGCTGTTTTTT. Protein product: CASAGLAGNTGELFF.

Only a few counts were recorded for this clonotype. V and J are TRBV28 and TRBJ2-7; D is possibly TRBD1 (6 bases). Germline loops: CDR1 MDHEN, CDR2 SYDVKM. Trimming took off 7 bases at V and 0 bases at J, with 16 bases between the two ends. This CDR3 region has 15 residues. The CDR3 DNA reads TGTGCCAGCATTTCAGGGGACCATGGCTCCTACGAGCAGTACTTC. Its translation is CASISGDHGSYEQYF.

This clonotype was observed a handful of times. This chain links TRBV6-5 with TRBJ1-5, with a possible D match to TRBD1 (6 bases). This CDR3 is built from 17 residues. Germline CDR1 reads MNHEY; CDR2 reads SVGAGI. The germline V and J ends were trimmed by 0 bases and 4 bases, with 16 bases remaining between them. CDR3 sequence reads: CASSYSPTGRLNQPQHF. CDR3 nucleotides: TGTGCCAGCAGTTACTCCCCCACAGGGCGACTTAATCAGCCCCAGCATTTT.

The J gene is TRBJ2-1, the V gene TRBV5-1, with D possibly being TRBD2 (7 bases). V lost 5 bases, J lost 7 bases, and 13 bases lay in between. The CDR3 sequence is 13 residues long. Germline lookup yields CDR1 SGHRS and CDR2 YFSETQ. This CDR3 is CASRLRGGNEQFF. In DNA form, the CDR3 reads TGCGCCAGCAGGCTGAGGGGGGGGAATGAGCAGTTCTTC.

V gene TRBV20-1 combines with J gene TRBJ2-2; a possible D gene is TRBD1 (6 bases). Trimming took 0 bases from V and 4 from J, leaving 12 bases between them. The V gene's germline CDR1 is DFQATT and CDR2 SNEGSKA (reference sequence). CDR3 size: 15 residues. CDR3 sequence (DNA): TGCAGTGCTAGAGATCACAGGGTTAGCACCGGGGAGCTGTTTTTT. Translating gives CSARDHRVSTGELFF.

The CDR3 region is CSAHHRRTAHNYGYTF. CDR3 coding DNA: TGCAGTGCCCACCACCGGAGGACGGCGCATAACTATGGCTACACCTTC. This chain links TRBV20-1 with TRBJ1-2, with unresolved D. The CDR3 runs 16 residues. Germline CDR1 and CDR2: DFQATT and SNEGSKA (reference sequence). Deletions cut 6 bases from V and 1 base from J, with 21 bases between.

This clonotype was found a few times. The rearrangement uses TRBV28 and TRBJ2-7; no clear D. The CDR3 length is 14 residues. CDR1 MDHEN and CDR2 SYDVKM come from the germline V gene. V lost 7 bases and J 6 bases, leaving 19 bases between the germline ends. CDR3 protein: CASNPRVTASEQYF. CDR3 coding DNA: TGTGCCAGCAATCCCCGGGTAACGGCATCCGAGCAGTACTTC. Drawing the rest from reference TRBV28 and TRBJ2-7, the complete variable domain is DVKVTQSSRYLVKRTGEKVFLECVQDMDHENMFWYRQDPGLGLRLIYFSYDVKMKEKGDIPEGYSVSREKKERFSLILESASTNQTSMYLCASNPRVTASEQYFGPGTRLTVT.

This clonotype was observed a few times. V and J are TRBV6-5 and TRBJ2-5; TRBD2 is a possible D gene (5 bases). V lost 2 bases to trimming and J lost 1 base, with 14 bases between them. Germline loops: CDR1 MNHEY, CDR2 SVGAGI. The CDR3 spans 16 residues. This CDR3 reads CASSYRGVLGQETQYF. The CDR3, as DNA: TGTGCCAGCAGTTACCGGGGTGTATTGGGCCAAGAGACCCAGTACTTC.

This clonotype was observed once. The V and J genes are TRBV7-2 and TRBJ2-7; tentative D call: TRBD2 (6 bases). This CDR3 is built from 13 residues. CDR1 and CDR2 (germline): SGHTA, FQGNSA. With 5 bases removed from V and 6 bases from J, the gap between germline ends came to 14 bases. This CDR3 is CASSEHRGGEQYF. As DNA, the CDR3 is TGTGCCAGCAGCGAACATAGGGGAGGCGAGCAGTACTTC.

This clonotype was recorded at least ten times. The CDR3 bases are TGCAGCGTTGAGACTAGCGGGAGTAGGTCCTACAATGAGCAGTTCTTC. The encoded protein is CSVETSGSRSYNEQFF. V is TRBV29-1 and J is TRBJ2-1, with TRBD2 identical over 12 bases. The germline gives CDR1 SQVTM, CDR2 ANQGSEA. The CDR3 totals 16 residues. The V segment lost 3 bases and the J segment 1 base; nucleotides outside the gene matches: 4.

The chain employs TRBV20-1 and TRBJ2-5; D possibly matches TRBD1 or TRBD2 (5 bases each). Germline CDR1 and CDR2: DFQATT and SNEGSKA (reference sequence). The CDR3 contains 12 residues. V was shortened by 6 bases and J by 5 bases, with 13 bases between the two germline ends. The CDR3 nucleotides are TGCAGTGCCCCGCAGAGGGACGAGACCCAGTACTTC. This encodes CSAPQRDETQYF.

There are a few counts of this clonotype. The rearrangement links TRBV30 to TRBJ1-3, with 9 bases matching TRBD1. The CDR3 extends over 15 amino acids. The V and J ends lost 5 bases and 2 bases, in that order; junction bases with no gene match: 7. Germline V gene data show CDR1 as GTSNPN and CDR2 as SVGIG (reference sequence). The CDR3 region is CAWAVDRGAGNTIYF. CDR3 sequence (DNA): TGTGCCTGGGCGGTCGACAGGGGGGCTGGAAACACCATATATTTT. Combining the CDR3 with reference TRBV30 and TRBJ1-3 gives the whole variable domain SQTIHQWPATLVQPVGSPLSLECTVEGTSNPNLYWYRQAAGRGLQLLFYSVGIGQISSEVPQNLSASRPQDRQFILSSKKLLLSDSGFYLCAWAVDRGAGNTIYFGEGSWLTVV.

This chain connects TRBV29-1 to TRBJ2-5; 8 nucleotides line up with TRBD1. V shed 2 bases and J 5 bases; nucleotides not matched to a gene: 4. This CDR3 has 13 residues. Germline CDR1 is SQVTM and CDR2 is ANQGSEA. In DNA, the CDR3 is TGCAGCGTTGAAACCAGGGGGCGGGAGACCCAGTACTTC. Translation gives CSVETRGRETQYF.

J is TRBJ2-1 and V is TRBV3-1; D perhaps matches TRBD1 (6 bases). This CDR3 is built from 16 residues. Germline V CDR1 and CDR2: LGHDT, YNNKEL (reference sequence). V shed 4 bases and J shed 1 base, with 14 bases lying between them. The CDR3 DNA sequence: TGTGCCAGCAGCCGCCGGACAGTGAGATCCTACAATGAGCAGTTCTTC. This translates into CASSRRTVRSYNEQFF.

The V gene is TRBV2, the J gene TRBJ1-4; TRBD1 matches 7 bases. V was clipped by 6 bases and J by 7 bases; unmatched bases: 5. CDR3 length: 13 amino acids. Germline values: CDR1 SNHLY, CDR2 FYNNEI. CDR3 DNA sequence: TGTGCCAGCAGCCCCGACAGGGCTGAAAAACTGTTTTTT. This codes for CASSPDRAEKLFF. Drawing the rest from reference TRBV2 and TRBJ1-4, the complete variable domain is EPEVTQTPSHQVTQMGQEVILRCVPISNHLYFYWYRQILGQKVEFLVSFYNNEISEKSEIFDDQFSVERPDGSNFTLKIRSTKLEDSAMYFCASSPDRAEKLFFGSGTQLSVL.